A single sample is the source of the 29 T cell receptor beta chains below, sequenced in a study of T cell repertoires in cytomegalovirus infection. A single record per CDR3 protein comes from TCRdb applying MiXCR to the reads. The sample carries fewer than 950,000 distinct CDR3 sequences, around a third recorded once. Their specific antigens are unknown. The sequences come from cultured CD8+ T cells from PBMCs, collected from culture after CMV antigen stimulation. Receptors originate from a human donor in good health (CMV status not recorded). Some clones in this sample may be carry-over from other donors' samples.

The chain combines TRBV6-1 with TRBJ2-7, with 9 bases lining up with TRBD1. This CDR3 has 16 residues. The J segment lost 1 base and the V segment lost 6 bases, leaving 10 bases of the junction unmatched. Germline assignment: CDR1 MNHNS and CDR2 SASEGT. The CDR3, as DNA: TGTGCCAGCAGCGCTTCGGACAGGGGCTATTCCTACGAGCAGTACGTC. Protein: CASSASDRGYSYEQYV.

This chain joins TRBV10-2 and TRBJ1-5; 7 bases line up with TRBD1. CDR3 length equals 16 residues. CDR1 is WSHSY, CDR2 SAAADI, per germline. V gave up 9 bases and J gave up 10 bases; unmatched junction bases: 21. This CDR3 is CASGQAGRPTRHPQHF. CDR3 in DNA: TGCGCCAGTGGACAGGCAGGACGCCCGACCCGTCATCCCCAGCATTTT.

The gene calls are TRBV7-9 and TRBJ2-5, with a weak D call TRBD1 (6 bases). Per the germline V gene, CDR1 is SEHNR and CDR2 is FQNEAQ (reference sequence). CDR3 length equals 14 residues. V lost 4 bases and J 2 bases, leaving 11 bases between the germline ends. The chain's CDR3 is CASSSHRVQETQYF. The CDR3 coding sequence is TGTGCCAGCAGCTCGCACAGGGTACAAGAGACCCAGTACTTC.

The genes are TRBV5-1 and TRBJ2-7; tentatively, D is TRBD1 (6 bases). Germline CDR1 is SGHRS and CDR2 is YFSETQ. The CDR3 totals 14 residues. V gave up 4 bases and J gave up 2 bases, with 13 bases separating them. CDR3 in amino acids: CASSIGPGAYEQYV. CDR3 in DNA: TGCGCCAGCAGCATTGGGCCAGGGGCCTACGAGCAGTACGTC.

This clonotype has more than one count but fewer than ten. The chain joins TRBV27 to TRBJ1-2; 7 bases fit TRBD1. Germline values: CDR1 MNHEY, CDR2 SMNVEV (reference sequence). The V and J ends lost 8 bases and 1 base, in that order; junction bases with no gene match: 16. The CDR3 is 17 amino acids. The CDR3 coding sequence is TGTGCCAGCTCCACATCGGACAGGTCTCGCCTTAACTATGGCTACACCTTC. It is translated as CASSTSDRSRLNYGYTF.

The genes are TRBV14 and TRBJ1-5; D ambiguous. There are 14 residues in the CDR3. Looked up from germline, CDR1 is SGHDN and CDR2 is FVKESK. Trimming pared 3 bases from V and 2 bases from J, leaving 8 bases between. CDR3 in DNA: TGTGCCAGCAGCCACAGTGGGGGCAATCAGCCCCAGCATTTT. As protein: CASSHSGGNQPQHF.

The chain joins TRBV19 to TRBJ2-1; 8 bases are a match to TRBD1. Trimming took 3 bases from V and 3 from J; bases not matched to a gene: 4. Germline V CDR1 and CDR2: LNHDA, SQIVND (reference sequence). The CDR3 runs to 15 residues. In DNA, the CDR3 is TGTGCCAGTAGTATCCCAGGGGGCTACTACAATGAGCAGTTCTTC. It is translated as CASSIPGGYYNEQFF.

CDR3: CAVQAPPRTSGTTDTQYF. DNA for the CDR3: TGTGCCGTTCAGGCCCCCCCCAGGACTAGCGGGACCACAGATACGCAGTATTTT. The chain recombines TRBV10-3 with TRBJ2-3, with 12 nucleotides matching TRBD2. The junction had 17 bases not matched to a gene; V was cut back by 11 bases and J by 2 bases. CDR1 and CDR2 from the germline V gene are ENHRY and SYGVKD. The CDR3 is 18 amino acids.

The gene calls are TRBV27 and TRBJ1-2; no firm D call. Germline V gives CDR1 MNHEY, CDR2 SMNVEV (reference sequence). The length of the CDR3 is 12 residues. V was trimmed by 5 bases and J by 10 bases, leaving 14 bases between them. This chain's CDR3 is CASSPSGSDYTF. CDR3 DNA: TGTGCCAGCAGTCCAAGCGGGAGCGACTACACCTTC.

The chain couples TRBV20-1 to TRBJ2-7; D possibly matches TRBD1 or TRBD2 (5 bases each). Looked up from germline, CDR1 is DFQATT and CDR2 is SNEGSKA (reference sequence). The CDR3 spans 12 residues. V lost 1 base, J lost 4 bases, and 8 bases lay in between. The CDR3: CSARGGIYEQYV. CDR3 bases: TGCAGTGCTAGAGGGGGGATATACGAGCAGTACGTC.

The CDR3 sequence: CASSLLGPNSNQPQHF. CDR3 coding DNA: TGTGCCAGCAGTTTACTGGGGCCAAATAGCAATCAGCCCCAGCATTTT. The gene calls are TRBV12-3 or TRBV12-4 and TRBJ1-5, with a possible D match to TRBD1 (5 bases). The germline V and J ends were trimmed by 2 bases and 0 bases, with 11 bases remaining between them. The CDR3 length is 16 residues.

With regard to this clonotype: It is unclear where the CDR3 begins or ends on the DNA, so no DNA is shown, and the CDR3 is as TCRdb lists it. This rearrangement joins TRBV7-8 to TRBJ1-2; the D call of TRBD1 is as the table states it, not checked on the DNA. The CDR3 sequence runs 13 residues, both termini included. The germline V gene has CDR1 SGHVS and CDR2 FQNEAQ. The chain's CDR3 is CASSFGRGSGYNF.

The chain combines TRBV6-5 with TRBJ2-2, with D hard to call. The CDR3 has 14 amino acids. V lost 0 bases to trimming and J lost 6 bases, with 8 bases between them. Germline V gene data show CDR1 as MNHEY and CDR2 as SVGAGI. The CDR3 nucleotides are TGTGCCAGCAGTTACTCCCCCAGCGCCGGGGAGCTGTTTTTT. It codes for CASSYSPSAGELFF.

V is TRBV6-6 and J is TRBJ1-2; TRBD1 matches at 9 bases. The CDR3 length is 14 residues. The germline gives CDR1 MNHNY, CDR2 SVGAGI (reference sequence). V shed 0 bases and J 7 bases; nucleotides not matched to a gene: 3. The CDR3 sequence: CASSYSDRGSGYTF. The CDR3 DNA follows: TGTGCCAGCAGTTACTCCGACAGGGGGTCTGGCTACACCTTC.

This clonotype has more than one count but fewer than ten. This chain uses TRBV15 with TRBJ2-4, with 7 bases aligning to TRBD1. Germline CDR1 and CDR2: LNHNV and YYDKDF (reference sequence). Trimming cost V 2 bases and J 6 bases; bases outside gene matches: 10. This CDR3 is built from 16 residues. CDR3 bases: TGTGCCACCAGCAGATTCGAGACAGGGTTCGGAAACATTCAGTACTTC. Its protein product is CATSRFETGFGNIQYF.

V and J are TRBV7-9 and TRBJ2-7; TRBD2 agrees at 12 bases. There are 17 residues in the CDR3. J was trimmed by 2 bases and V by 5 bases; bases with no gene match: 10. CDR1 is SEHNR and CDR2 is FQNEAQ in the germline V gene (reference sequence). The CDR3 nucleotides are TGTGCCAGCAGCCCAAGGGGGCGGACTAGCGGGGCCTACGAGCAGTACTTC. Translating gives CASSPRGRTSGAYEQYF.

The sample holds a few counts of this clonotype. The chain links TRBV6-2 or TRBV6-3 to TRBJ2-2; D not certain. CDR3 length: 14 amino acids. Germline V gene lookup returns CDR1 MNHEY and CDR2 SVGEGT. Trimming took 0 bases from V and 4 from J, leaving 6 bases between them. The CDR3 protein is CASSYSFTTGELFF. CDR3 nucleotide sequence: TGTGCCAGCAGTTACTCGTTTACCACCGGGGAGCTGTTTTTT.

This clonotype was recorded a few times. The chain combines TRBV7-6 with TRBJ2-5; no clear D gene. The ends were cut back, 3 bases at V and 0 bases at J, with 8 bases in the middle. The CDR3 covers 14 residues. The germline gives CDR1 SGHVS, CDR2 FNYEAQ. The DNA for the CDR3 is TGTGCCAGCAGCTTTCGGTCGTACCAAGAGACCCAGTACTTC. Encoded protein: CASSFRSYQETQYF.

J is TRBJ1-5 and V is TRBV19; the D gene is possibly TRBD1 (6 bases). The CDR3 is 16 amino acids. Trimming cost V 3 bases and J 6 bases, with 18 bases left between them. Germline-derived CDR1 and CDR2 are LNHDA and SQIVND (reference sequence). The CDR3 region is CASSMFGRGGGQPQHF. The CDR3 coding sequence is TGTGCCAGTAGTATGTTCGGCAGGGGTGGGGGTCAGCCCCAGCATTTT.

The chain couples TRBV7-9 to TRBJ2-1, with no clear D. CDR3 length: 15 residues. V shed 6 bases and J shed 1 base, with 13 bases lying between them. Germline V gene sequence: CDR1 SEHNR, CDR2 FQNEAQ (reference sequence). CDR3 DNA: TGTGCCAGCAGTTCCGTGGATCGGTCCTACAATGAGCAGTTCTTC. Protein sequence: CASSSVDRSYNEQFF.

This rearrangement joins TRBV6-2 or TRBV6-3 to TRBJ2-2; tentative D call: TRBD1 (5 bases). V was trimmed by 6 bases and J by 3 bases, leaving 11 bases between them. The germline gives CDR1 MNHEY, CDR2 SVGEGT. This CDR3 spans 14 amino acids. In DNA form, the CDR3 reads TGTGCCAGCAGCCTTGCAGGGCACACCGGGGAGCTGTTTTTT. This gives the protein CASSLAGHTGELFF.

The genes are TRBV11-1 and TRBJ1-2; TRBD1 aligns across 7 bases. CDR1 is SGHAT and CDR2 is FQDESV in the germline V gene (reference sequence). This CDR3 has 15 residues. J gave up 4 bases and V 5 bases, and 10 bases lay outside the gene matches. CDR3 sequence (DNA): TGTGCCAGCAGCCCCTTGGAGGGGGCTATCTATGGCTACACCTTC. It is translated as CASSPLEGAIYGYTF.

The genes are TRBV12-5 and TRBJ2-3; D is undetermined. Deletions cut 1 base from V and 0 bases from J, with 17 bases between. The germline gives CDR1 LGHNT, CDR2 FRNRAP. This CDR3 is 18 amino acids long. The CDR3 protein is CASGLEVSLIFSTDTQYF. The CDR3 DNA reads TGTGCTAGTGGTTTGGAGGTCTCGTTAATTTTTAGCACAGATACGCAGTATTTT. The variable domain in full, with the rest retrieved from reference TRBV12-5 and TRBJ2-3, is DARVTQTPRHKVTEMGQEVTMRCQPILGHNTVFWYRQTMMQGLELLAYFRNRAPLDDSGMPKDRFSAEMPDATLATLKIQPSEPRDSAVYFCASGLEVSLIFSTDTQYFGPGTRLTVL.

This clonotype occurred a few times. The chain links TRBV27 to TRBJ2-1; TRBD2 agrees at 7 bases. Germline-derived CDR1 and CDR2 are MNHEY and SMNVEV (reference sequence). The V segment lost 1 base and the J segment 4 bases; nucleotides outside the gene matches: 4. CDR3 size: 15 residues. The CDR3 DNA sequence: TGTGCCAGCAGTTTATTCTGGGGGGGTTACAATGAGCAGTTCTTC. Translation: CASSLFWGGYNEQFF.

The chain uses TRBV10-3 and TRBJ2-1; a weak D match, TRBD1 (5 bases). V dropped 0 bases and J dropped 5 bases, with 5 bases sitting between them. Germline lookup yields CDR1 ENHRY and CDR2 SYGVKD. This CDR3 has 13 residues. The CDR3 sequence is CAISESGDNEQFF. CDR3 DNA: TGTGCCATCAGTGAGTCAGGGGACAATGAGCAGTTCTTC.

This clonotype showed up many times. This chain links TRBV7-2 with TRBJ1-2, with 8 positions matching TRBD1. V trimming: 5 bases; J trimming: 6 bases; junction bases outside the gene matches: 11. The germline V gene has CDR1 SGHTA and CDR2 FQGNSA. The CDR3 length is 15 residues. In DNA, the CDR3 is TGTGCCAGCAGCCCAGGGACAGGCGCTATGAATGGCTACACCTTC. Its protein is CASSPGTGAMNGYTF.

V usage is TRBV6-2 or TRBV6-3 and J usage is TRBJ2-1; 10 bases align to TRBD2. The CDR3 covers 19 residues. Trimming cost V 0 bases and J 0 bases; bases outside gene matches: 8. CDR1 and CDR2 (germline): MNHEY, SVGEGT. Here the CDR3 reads CASSYSSAGGFSSYNEQFF. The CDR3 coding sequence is TGTGCCAGCAGTTACTCATCAGCGGGGGGGTTTAGCTCCTACAATGAGCAGTTCTTC.

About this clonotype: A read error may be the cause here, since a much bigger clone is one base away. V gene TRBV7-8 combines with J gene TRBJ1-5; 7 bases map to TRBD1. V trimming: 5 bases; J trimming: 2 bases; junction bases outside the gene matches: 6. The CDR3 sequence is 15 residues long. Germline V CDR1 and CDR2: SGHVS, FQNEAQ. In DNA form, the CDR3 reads TGTGCCAGCAGCCGGCACCAGGGGGGCAATCAGCCCCAGCATTTT. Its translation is CASSRHQGGNQPQHF.

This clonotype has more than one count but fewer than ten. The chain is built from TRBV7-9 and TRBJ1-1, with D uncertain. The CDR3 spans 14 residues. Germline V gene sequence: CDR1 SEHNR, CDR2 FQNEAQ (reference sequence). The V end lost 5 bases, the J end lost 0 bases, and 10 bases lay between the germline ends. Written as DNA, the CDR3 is TGTGCCAGCAGCCGCCTAACAGTGAACACTGAAGCTTTCTTT. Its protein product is CASSRLTVNTEAFF.